The 15 T cell receptor beta chains listed next were all sequenced from one sample in a study of CD8+CD57+ T cells in acquired aplastic anemia. Template material for TCR beta VDJ and CDR3 profiling consisted of genomic DNA. TCRdb processed the reads anew with MiXCR; each CDR3 protein has one entry. The sample shows some 47,000 distinct CDR3 sequences, about two thirds of them seen only once. The sample consisted of sorted CD4+, CD8+, or CD8+CD57+ T cells (not recorded which) from PBMCs. These receptors all stem from a human donor in good health, serving as a control.

The gene calls are TRBV12-3 or TRBV12-4 and TRBJ2-7; 7 bases are a match to TRBD1. This CDR3 region has 14 residues. Trimming removed 6 bases from V and 1 base from J; junction bases left unmatched: 6. Written as DNA, the CDR3 is TGTGCCAGCAGCTTAACAGGGGCTTCCTACGAGCAGTACTTC. Translation gives CASSLTGASYEQYF.

The gene calls are TRBV24-1 and TRBJ2-7, with TRBD1 identical over 8 bases. This CDR3 spans 15 amino acids. V lost 3 bases, J lost 5 bases, and 8 bases stayed unmatched. Germline V gene sequence: CDR1 KGHDR, CDR2 SFDVKD. CDR3 coding DNA: TGTGCCACCAGTGATCGAGACAGGGGATCGGACGAGCAGTACTTC. Amino acid sequence: CATSDRDRGSDEQYF.

This chain links TRBV19 with TRBJ1-5; 10 nucleotides line up with TRBD1. J gave up 7 bases and V 6 bases, and 6 bases lay outside the gene matches. The CDR3 totals 14 residues. Germline CDR1 LNHDA, CDR2 SQIVND (reference sequence). This CDR3 reads CASSWGQGRQPQHF. CDR3 coding DNA: TGTGCCAGTAGCTGGGGACAGGGGAGGCAGCCCCAGCATTTT.

This clonotype was found once. This chain joins TRBV9 and TRBJ1-6; tentatively, D is TRBD1 (6 bases). The V and J ends lost 6 bases and 10 bases respectively, with 11 bases between them. This CDR3 has 12 residues. Germline lookup yields CDR1 SGDLS and CDR2 YYNGEE. As DNA, the CDR3 is TGTGCCAGCACCCAGGGGCAGTCACCCCTCCACTTT. Protein: CASTQGQSPLHF.

V gene TRBV29-1 combines with J gene TRBJ1-2; 9 bases agree with TRBD1. The germline V gene encodes CDR1 SQVTM and CDR2 ANQGSEA. J gave up 4 bases and V 6 bases, and 12 bases lay outside the gene matches. The CDR3 has 15 residues. The CDR3 DNA sequence: TGCAGCGTCGCCCAACCCGGACAGGGGAGCTATGGCTACACCTTC. It is translated as CSVAQPGQGSYGYTF.

J is TRBJ1-2 and V is TRBV2; D is ambiguous. V was cut by 8 bases and J by 2 bases, with 9 bases left in between. The CDR3 runs to 12 residues. CDR1 SNHLY and CDR2 FYNNEI come from the germline V gene. The CDR3 sequence: CASSNGNYGYTF. The CDR3 DNA reads as TGTGCCAGCTCGAACGGAAACTATGGCTACACCTTC.

This clonotype was observed a single time. This rearrangement joins TRBV25-1 to TRBJ1-6, with TRBD1 as a possible D gene (6 bases). The length of the CDR3 is 15 residues. Germline-derived CDR1 and CDR2 are MGHDK and SYGVNS. Trimming left V 6 bases short and J 8 bases short, with 17 bases between. The CDR3 region has the DNA TGTGCCAGCAGCGTTTTTGACAGGCCGGATTCACCCCTCCACTTT. The encoded protein is CASSVFDRPDSPLHF. Based on the CDR3 plus reference TRBV25-1 and TRBJ1-6, the full variable domain is EADIYQTPRYLVIGTGKKITLECSQTMGHDKMYWYQQDPGMELHLIHYSYGVNSTEKGDLSSESTVSRIRTEHFPLTLESARPSHTSQYLCASSVFDRPDSPLHFGNGTRLTVT.

The chain couples TRBV2 to TRBJ2-1; 13 nucleotides match TRBD2. V shed 4 bases, J shed 8 bases, and the junction held 8 bases outside the gene matches. Germline values: CDR1 SNHLY, CDR2 FYNNEI. The CDR3 length is 16 residues. The CDR3 DNA reads TGTGCCAGCAGTGGATATACTAGCGGGGGGGCCGATGAGCAGTTCTTC. It is translated as CASSGYTSGGADEQFF.

This rearrangement joins TRBV29-1 to TRBJ2-1, with TRBD1 matching 7 bases. From germline, CDR1 is SQVTM and CDR2 ANQGSEA. The CDR3 spans 15 residues. J was trimmed by 7 bases and V by 7 bases; bases with no gene match: 16. The CDR3 is CSAPGVGGSLNEQFF. The CDR3 coding sequence is TGCAGCGCCCCAGGGGTAGGGGGCTCTCTAAATGAGCAGTTCTTC.

This rearrangement joins TRBV2 to TRBJ2-7; D is unclear. The germline CDR1 and CDR2 sequences are SNHLY and FYNNEI. V lost 2 bases and J lost 4, with 15 bases in between. The CDR3 spans 15 residues. CDR3 sequence: CASSESAQRNYEQYF. The CDR3 DNA reads as TGTGCCAGCAGTGAAAGCGCCCAAAGGAATTACGAGCAGTACTTC.

In this sample, this clonotype turned up once. One junction end disagrees with the germline gene, perhaps due to a read error. This chain links TRBV11-2 with TRBJ2-3; maybe TRBD2 (7 bases). The length of the CDR3 is 16 residues. Germline V gene data show CDR1 as SGHAT and CDR2 as FQNNGV. This CDR3 is CASSLDQGRDTDTQYF. The DNA of the CDR3 is TGTGCCAGCAGCCTAGATCAGGGGAGGGACACAGATACGCAGTATTTT.

The CDR3 coding sequence is TGTGCCAGCAGTGCCGACAGGGATAGTTCACCCCTCCACTTT. It codes for CASSADRDSSPLHF. The gene calls are TRBV25-1 and TRBJ1-6; TRBD1 aligns across 7 bases. Trimming cost V 4 bases and J 9 bases; bases outside gene matches: 6. This CDR3 is 14 amino acids long. The germline V gene has CDR1 MGHDK and CDR2 SYGVNS.

J is TRBJ2-5 and V is TRBV29-1; D gene unclear. There are 12 residues in the CDR3. Trimming removed 3 bases at V and 0 bases at J, with 5 bases between. Germline V gene data show CDR1 as SQVTM and CDR2 as ANQGSEA. The CDR3 nucleotides read TGCAGCGTTGAGGTACACCAAGAGACCCAGTACTTC. Translation: CSVEVHQETQYF.

The chain carries TRBV19 and TRBJ1-1, with 8 bases identical to TRBD1. Germline V gene lookup returns CDR1 LNHDA and CDR2 SQIVND (reference sequence). The CDR3 runs to 13 residues. V was pared by 6 bases and J by 5 bases, with 5 bases of the junction left unmatched. The CDR3 sequence: CASRWTGWTEAFF. The CDR3, as DNA: TGTGCCAGTAGATGGACAGGGTGGACTGAAGCTTTCTTT.

This clonotype was recorded only once. The rearrangement joins TRBV6-5 to TRBJ1-2; the D gene is possibly TRBD1 (5 bases). The CDR3 contains 15 residues. Trimming stripped 0 bases from V and 2 bases from J, with 10 bases between. Germline loops: CDR1 MNHEY, CDR2 SVGAGI. The CDR3 reads CASSYSGVGNYGYTF. The CDR3 nucleotides are TGTGCCAGCAGTTACTCAGGGGTTGGGAACTATGGCTACACCTTC.